The T cell receptor beta chain described here comes from a study of cytotoxic CD8 clonotypes in ibrutinib-treated CLL. Background on the study: Patient counts were around 10 relapsed/refractory, under 16 treatment-naive and under 18 IGHV unmutated. The taking of response samples occurred after a median roughly twelve months of treatment, with a range of 6 to 36.

Measured with immunoSEQ multiplex PCR; TCRdb has only the in-frame clones, and not every one. The sample consists of some 80,000 clones, roughly 83% of them appearing once. Germline V gene data show CDR1 as SGHDT and CDR2 as YYEEEE. The CDR3 totals 16 residues. The V end lost 0 bases, the J end lost 0 bases, and 7 bases lay between the germline ends. The input for sequencing was PBMCs, taken after 12 months of ibrutinib treatment. This sequence originates from a human donor with chronic lymphocytic leukemia. The chain carries TRBV5-6 and TRBJ1-6, with unresolved D. The CDR3 DNA follows: TGTGCCAGCAGCTTGGTGGGGAGCTCCTATAATTCACCCCTCCACTTT. Its translation is CASSLVGSSYNSPLHF.